This entry lists 3 T cell receptor beta chains sequenced from one sample in a study of blood T cell repertoires in COVID-19. Generated by immunoSEQ multiplex PCR, the TCRdb table keeps only in-frame clones and is missing some. The repertoire has 150,000 to 200,000 clones, about 81% of them found once; the top ten carry approximately 10%. Sequencing was performed on peripheral blood. The receptors derive from a human donor in a cohort sampled during active COVID-19.

The V and J genes are TRBV3-1 (or the pseudogene TRBV3-2) and TRBJ1-1, with D uncertain. CDR1 LGHDT and CDR2 YNNKEL come from the germline V gene (reference sequence). The V end was cut by 2 bases, the J end by 4 bases, with 11 bases between. The CDR3 spans 14 residues. CDR3 in DNA: TGTGCCAGCAGCCAACCCGGAGAGGGCACTGAAGCTTTCTTT. Its protein product is CASSQPGEGTEAFF.

Concerning this clone itself: This sample includes further DNA sequences coding for the same CDR3. This rearrangement joins TRBV19 to TRBJ1-1; D is ambiguous. Germline V gene sequence: CDR1 LNHDA, CDR2 SQIVND (reference sequence). The CDR3 has 13 amino acids. Deletions cut 3 bases from V and 0 bases from J, with 5 bases between. The CDR3 sequence is CASSIFVNTEAFF. DNA for the CDR3: TGTGCCAGTAGTATCTTCGTGAACACTGAAGCTTTCTTT.

This rearrangement joins TRBV6-5 to TRBJ2-5, with 7 bases aligning to TRBD2. CDR1 and CDR2 (germline): MNHEY, SVGAGI. The CDR3 contains 14 residues. J lost 1 base, V lost 7 bases, and 6 bases had no gene match. CDR3 sequence reads: CASTLSGTQETQYF. The CDR3 DNA reads as TGTGCCAGCACCCTCAGCGGGACCCAAGAGACCCAGTACTTC.